The rows below give T cell receptor beta chains drawn from one sample of a study of blood T cell repertoires in COVID-19. Clones were read by immunoSEQ multiplex PCR, and TCRdb kept only the in-frame ones, dropping some. Of over 130,000 clones in the sample, around 89% were seen once. The specimen sequenced was peripheral blood. The receptors here all came from a human donor in a cohort sampled during active COVID-19. Each CDR3 is given with its conserved first and last residue. The D gene is left open where the match is weak. Not every row has a clone size; where given, it reads once, few, many or a size class.

clone_size j_call d_call v_call cdr3_aa cdr3_nt
- TRBJ1-3 TRBD1 TRBV19 CASSIGRGTVFSGNTIYF TGTGCCAGTAGTATAGGACGCGGGACAGTCTTCTCTGGAAACACCATATATTTT
- TRBJ2-2 - TRBV6-5 CASRGVGDTGELFF TGTGCCAGCAGGGGAGTTGGAGACACCGGGGAGCTGTTTTTT
once TRBJ1-5 - TRBV7-6 CASSLSHSPPQHF TGTGCCAGCAGCTTATCCCACAGTCCCCCCCAGCATTTT
- TRBJ2-3 - TRBV11-2 CASTPLAGRADTQYF TGTGCCAGCACCCCTCTTGCGGGGCGTGCAGATACGCAGTATTTT
once TRBJ2-7 - TRBV21-1 CASTHISPRGEQYF TGTGCCAGCACACATATTTCTCCCAGGGGCGAGCAGTACTTC
- TRBJ2-2 TRBD1 TRBV5-5 CASSLGTGGTTGELFF TGTGCCAGCAGCTTGGGGACAGGGGGCACGACCGGGGAGCTGTTTTTT
- TRBJ2-1 - TRBV5-1 CASSLAGDEQFF TGCGCCAGCAGCTTGGCAGGTGATGAGCAGTTCTTC
- TRBJ1-1 TRBD1 TRBV29-1 CSVVGQGALGTEAFF TGCAGCGTTGTGGGACAGGGGGCCCTTGGCACTGAAGCTTTCTTT
- TRBJ2-7 - TRBV2 CASSGQGLYEQYF TGTGCCAGCAGTGGGCAGGGTCTCTACGAGCAGTACTTC
- TRBJ2-6 TRBD1 TRBV2 CASSGRWAGGSGANVLTF TGTGCCAGCAGTGGTCGCTGGGCAGGGGGCTCAGGGGCCAACGTCCTGACTTTC
- TRBJ2-7 TRBD1 TRBV7-2 CASDRGTGIGEQYF TGTGCCAGCGATCGGGGGACAGGGATAGGGGAGCAGTACTTC
- TRBJ2-3 TRBD2 TRBV10-3 CAISELAGGTDTQYF TGTGCCATCAGTGAGCTAGCGGGGGGGACAGATACGCAGTATTTT
- TRBJ2-7 - TRBV6-1 CASSTETGFYEQYF TGTGCCAGCAGTACTGAGACAGGTTTCTACGAGCAGTACTTC
few TRBJ2-7 TRBD1 TRBV30 CAWSQQGYEQYF TGTGCCTGGAGCCAACAGGGGTACGAGCAGTACTTC
few TRBJ2-7 TRBD1 TRBV24-1 CATSALSGQGIHEQYF TGTGCCACCAGTGCGTTATCGGGACAGGGGATCCACGAGCAGTACTTC
- TRBJ2-2 TRBD1 TRBV2 CASRGQGAAGELFF TGTGCCAGCAGGGGACAGGGGGCGGCCGGGGAGCTGTTTTTT